One sample yielded the 20 T cell receptor beta chains listed below, sequenced in a study of blood T cell repertoires in COVID-19. Generated by immunoSEQ multiplex PCR, the TCRdb table keeps only in-frame clones and is missing some. The repertoire has about 71,000 clones, about three quarters of them found once; the top ten carry 25% to 30%. The sequenced material came from peripheral blood. The source of these receptors is a woman older than 75 with active or convalescent COVID-19.

V and J are TRBV9 and TRBJ1-6; the match to TRBD1 covers 8 bases. Germline V lookup: CDR1 SGDLS, CDR2 YYNGEE. The CDR3 is 14 residues long. With V trimmed by 1 base and J by 7 bases, 1 base remained unmatched. The chain's CDR3 is CASSVQGANSPLHF. The CDR3 DNA is TGTGCCAGCAGCGTACAGGGGGCGAATTCACCCCTCCACTTT.

The V gene is TRBV11-2, the J gene TRBJ1-4; the D is unclear. This CDR3 comprises 16 residues. V lost 0 bases and J lost 7, with 15 bases in between. The germline V gene encodes CDR1 SGHAT and CDR2 FQNNGV. In DNA form, the CDR3 reads TGTGCCAGCAGCTTAGATCTTTCCGGTGCGGGTGAAAAACTGTTTTTT. It translates to CASSLDLSGAGEKLFF.

Turning to this clone: This CDR3 is also generated by other DNA sequences in the sample. V is TRBV21-1 and J is TRBJ2-1; the table's D call, TRBD2, was not checked against the DNA. TRBV21-1 is a documented pseudogene. The CDR3 sequence is 14 residues long. As DNA, the CDR3 is TGTGCCAGTAGCAAAATGAGCGGGGACAATGAGCAGTTCTTC. Amino acids: CASSKMSGDNEQFF.

The gene calls are TRBV25-1 and TRBJ1-1; TRBD1 matches 7 bases. The J segment lost 3 bases and the V segment lost 2 bases, leaving 6 bases of the junction unmatched. The germline CDR1 and CDR2 sequences are MGHDK and SYGVNS. The CDR3 is 15 amino acids. CDR3 nucleotides: TGTGCCAGCAGTGAAAAGGGCAGGGGGGACACTGAAGCTTTCTTT. This sequence encodes CASSEKGRGDTEAFF.

This rearrangement joins TRBV6-2 or TRBV6-3 to TRBJ1-5; D gene uncertain. There are 11 residues in the CDR3. The germline V and J ends were trimmed by 6 bases and 5 bases, with 5 bases remaining between them. CDR1 and CDR2 from the germline V gene are MNHEY and SVGEGT. The CDR3 DNA sequence: TGTGCCAGCAGCTTAGATCAGCCCCAGCATTTT. Translating gives CASSLDQPQHF.

The V call is TRBV3-1 (or the pseudogene TRBV3-2), the J call TRBJ2-3; D call uncertain. The CDR3 length is 13 residues. Germline lookup yields CDR1 LGHDT and CDR2 YNNKEL (reference sequence). V lost 1 base, J lost 4 bases, and 6 bases lay in between. The CDR3 protein is CASSQVGPDTQYF. CDR3 bases: TGTGCCAGCAGCCAAGTGGGCCCAGATACGCAGTATTTT.

The rearrangement joins TRBV28 to TRBJ2-5, with 7 bases identical to TRBD2. Per germline, CDR1 MDHEN and CDR2 SYDVKM. J gave up 0 bases and V 5 bases, and 6 bases lay outside the gene matches. The CDR3 totals 15 residues. CDR3 coding DNA: TGTGCCAGCAGTCCACTGGGAGGGTACCAAGAGACCCAGTACTTC. Translation gives CASSPLGGYQETQYF.

The rearrangement joins TRBV5-5 to TRBJ1-5, with TRBD1 identical over 8 bases. Germline assignment: CDR1 SGHKS and CDR2 YYEKEE (reference sequence). The CDR3 extends over 14 amino acids. Trimming took 4 bases from V and 7 from J; bases not matched to a gene: 7. The CDR3 coding sequence is TGTGCCAGCAGCAGGACAGGGATGGGCCAGCCCCAGCATTTT. This codes for CASSRTGMGQPQHF.

This chain connects TRBV5-4 to TRBJ2-3, with 11 bases aligning to TRBD2. V trimming: 2 bases; J trimming: 3 bases; junction bases outside the gene matches: 5. CDR1 is SGHNT and CDR2 is YYREEE in the germline V gene (reference sequence). CDR3 length equals 16 residues. The CDR3 protein is CASSLISGGETDTQYF. DNA of the CDR3: TGTGCCAGCAGCTTAATTAGCGGGGGGGAGACAGATACGCAGTATTTT.

The table lists this clone with a few counts. This chain joins TRBV7-2 and TRBJ1-1; TRBD1 might be the D (6 bases). Trimming pared 5 bases from V and 7 bases from J, leaving 14 bases between. Germline CDR1 reads SGHTA; CDR2 reads FQGNSA. This CDR3 region has 13 residues. The CDR3 region is CASSARWGLEAFF. The CDR3 DNA follows: TGTGCCAGCAGCGCCCGTTGGGGGCTTGAAGCTTTCTTT.

The chain has TRBV4-3 and TRBJ2-3, with 11 bases fitting TRBD2. The CDR3 totals 21 residues. Trimming cost V 1 base and J 3 bases; bases outside gene matches: 18. The germline gives CDR1 LGHNA, CDR2 YSLEER. The CDR3 DNA follows: TGCGCCAGCAGCCAAGCCGGGACAGGGCGTAGCGGGGGGGCGAGGACAGATACGCAGTATTTT. This sequence encodes CASSQAGTGRSGGARTDTQYF.

The genes are TRBV6-1 and TRBJ1-3; D not certain. The CDR3 has 16 residues. V was shortened by 2 bases and J by 10 bases, with 21 bases between the two germline ends. CDR1 and CDR2 (germline): MNHNS, SASEGT. CDR3 loop: CASSERVPTKVNTIYF. The CDR3 DNA reads as TGTGCCAGCAGTGAACGGGTCCCAACTAAAGTTAATACCATATATTTT.

The V gene is TRBV29-1, the J gene TRBJ2-7, with a possible D match to TRBD1 (5 bases). Per germline, CDR1 SQVTM and CDR2 ANQGSEA. V was cut by 3 bases and J by 3 bases, with 9 bases left in between. The CDR3 has 12 residues. CDR3 in DNA: TGCAGCGTTGATCAGGGCGACTACGAGCAGTACTTC. This codes for CSVDQGDYEQYF.

The chain has TRBV18 and TRBJ2-1; 11 bases line up with TRBD2. The germline CDR1 and CDR2 sequences are KGHSH and LQKENI. CDR3 length: 15 amino acids. Trimming took 2 bases from V and 6 from J; bases not matched to a gene: 3. CDR3 sequence reads: CASSPIAGGRNEQFF. In nucleotides, the CDR3 is TGTGCCAGCTCACCAATAGCGGGGGGGCGCAATGAGCAGTTCTTC. Filled out from reference TRBV18 and TRBJ2-1, the complete variable domain reads NAGVMQNPRHLVRRRGQEARLRCSPMKGHSHVYWYRQLPEEGLKFMVYLQKENIIDESGMPKERFSAEFPKEGPSILRIQQVVRGDSAAYFCASSPIAGGRNEQFFGPGTRLTVL.

The chain joins TRBV7-8 to TRBJ2-1, with a possible D match to TRBD2 (6 bases). This CDR3 is built from 16 residues. Germline V gene lookup returns CDR1 SGHVS and CDR2 FQNEAQ. The V end lost 1 base, the J end lost 7 bases, and 17 bases lay between the germline ends. CDR3 nucleotide sequence: TGTGCCAGCAGCTTAGATATCGGGGGTTCACCGAATGAGCAGTTCTTC. This gives the protein CASSLDIGGSPNEQFF.

The chain carries TRBV25-1 and TRBJ1-4; 9 bases align to TRBD1. The germline V gene encodes CDR1 MGHDK and CDR2 SYGVNS. V was pared by 4 bases and J by 7 bases, with 4 bases of the junction left unmatched. The CDR3 contains 14 residues. The CDR3 DNA reads as TGTGCCAGCAGTGGGACAGGGGAGGGTGAAAAACTGTTTTTT. Residues: CASSGTGEGEKLFF.

This clone was seen more than once but under ten times. The chain employs TRBV7-2 and TRBJ2-2; 8 bases map to TRBD2. CDR1 SGHTA and CDR2 FQGNSA come from the germline V gene. V lost 5 bases, J lost 5 bases, and 7 bases stayed unmatched. This CDR3 comprises 15 residues. For the CDR3, the DNA is TGTGCCAGCAGCGTCGGGACGGGAGGGACCGGGGAGCTGTTTTTT. This gives the protein CASSVGTGGTGELFF. The full variable domain, completed using reference TRBV7-2 and TRBJ2-2, is GAGVSQSPSNKVTEKGKDVELRCDPISGHTALYWYRQSLGQGLEFLIYFQGNSAPDKSGLPSDRFSAERTGGSVSTLTIQRTQQEDSAVYLCASSVGTGGTGELFFGEGSRLTVL.

The rearrangement joins TRBV5-4 to TRBJ2-3; D call uncertain. The CDR3 extends over 16 amino acids. CDR1 is SGHNT, CDR2 YYREEE, per germline (reference sequence). The ends were cut back, 4 bases at V and 0 bases at J, with 15 bases in the middle. The CDR3 loop reads CASSPQAATSTDTQYF. CDR3 nucleotides: TGTGCCAGCAGCCCGCAGGCTGCCACTAGCACAGATACGCAGTATTTT.

The chain combines TRBV6-5 with TRBJ2-7; TRBD2 is a possible D gene (6 bases). The CDR3 is 13 amino acids. V was clipped by 4 bases and J by 5 bases, with 12 bases between them. The germline CDR1 and CDR2 sequences are MNHEY and SVGAGI. This CDR3 is CASSSGGGDEQYF. The CDR3 DNA reads as TGTGCCAGCAGTTCCGGGGGTGGCGACGAGCAGTACTTC.

The gene calls are TRBV5-1 and TRBJ2-3; TRBD2 is a possible D gene (6 bases). The V gene lost 0 bases and the J gene lost 2 bases, with 16 bases spanning the gap. In germline, CDR1 is SGHRS, CDR2 YFSETQ. The CDR3 has 17 amino acids. The CDR3 DNA is TGCGCCAGCAGCTTGGACCCCACTAGCCGGAACACAGATACGCAGTATTTT. Translation: CASSLDPTSRNTDTQYF.